Given below is one T cell receptor (beta chain) in context. This specimen belongs to a study of T cells in Graves' hyperthyroidism and ophthalmopathy. Germline CDR1 and CDR2: SQVTM and ANQGSEA. The CDR3 has 15 residues. V lost 1 base and J lost 2, with 12 bases in between. Patients were excluded because of uncontrolled infection, other autoimmune disease, pregnancy or lactation. Regions amplified from RNA transcripts were the TCR beta CDR3 regions. A first-round RT-PCR of the TCR CDR3 used the HTBI primer set. One entry per CDR3 protein results from TCRdb running MiXCR on the multiplex PCR reads. The sample lists tens of thousands of distinct CDR3 sequences, around 52% occurring once.

Source material: blood. This clonotype was sampled from a woman between 40 and 55 years old with Graves' ophthalmopathy. This rearrangement joins TRBV29-1 to TRBJ1-3; no clear D. CDR3 sequence (DNA): TGCAGCGTTGAAGGGCCCCACGGGGCTGGAAACACCATATATTTT. This encodes CSVEGPHGAGNTIYF.